This T cell receptor beta chain was retrieved from a study of Graves' ophthalmopathy and Graves' hyperthyroidism. RNA transcripts served as template for amplifying TCR beta CDR3 sequences. First-round RT-PCR with HTBI primers preceded a second-round multiplex PCR. TCRdb passed the multiplex PCR reads through MiXCR, listing each CDR3 protein once. Of some 520,000 distinct CDR3 sequences detected, 14% appear once; the ten largest clones hold about a tenth. Serum thyroxine and TRAb, along with clinical symptoms, thyroid ultrasound and orbital computed tomography, were what diagnosis relied on. This clonotype was seen repeatedly, ten times or more. CDR3 size: 15 residues. Trimming left V 3 bases short and J 5 bases short, with 13 bases between.

The chain uses TRBV12-3 or TRBV12-4 and TRBJ2-2; perhaps TRBD2 as D (6 bases). Sample: blood. This TCR came from a woman in her 30s with Graves' ophthalmopathy. The CDR3 protein is CASSLTGTLTGELFF. The DNA of the CDR3 is TGTGCCAGCAGTTTGACCGGGACTTTAACCGGGGAGCTGTTTTTT.